This record concerns one T cell receptor beta chain sequence. This entry belongs to a study of control samples from healthy donors and cancer patients. The CDR3 is made up of 15 amino acids. V lost 7 bases to trimming and J lost 2 bases; unmatched junction nucleotides: 7. Germline CDR1 is MNHEY and CDR2 is SVGAGI. Only in-frame clones appear in the TCRdb table, and some are missing; sequencing was by immunoSEQ multiplex PCR. The sample has 150,000 to 200,000 clones; around 91% are singletons. The TCR sequence derives from a woman aged 30 to 39 in good health. Input material: blood. The chain joins TRBV6-5 to TRBJ1-5, with TRBD1 identical over 8 bases. The CDR3, as DNA: TGTGCCAGCAACGACAGGGGTCGGGGCAATCAGCCCCAGCATTTT. Translated: CASNDRGRGNQPQHF.